These 21 T cell receptor beta chains were all obtained from the same sample, sequenced in a study of cytomegalovirus exposure and HLA in healthy donors. The data were produced by immunoSEQ multiplex PCR, yet TCRdb's version contains in-frame clones alone and is incomplete. The sample carries 110,000 or so clones, roughly 88% recorded once. Sequences were obtained from PBMCs. These receptors were taken from a man between 18 and 29 years old in good health and CMV-seronegative.

The rearrangement uses TRBV4-1 and TRBJ2-2; 7 bases map to TRBD2. The V and J ends lost 0 bases and 2 bases, in that order; junction bases with no gene match: 18. CDR1 and CDR2 from the germline V gene are MGHRA and YSYEKL. This CDR3 has 21 residues. CDR3 in DNA: TGCGCCAGCAGCCAAGAGGATTGGGCTGAGCGGGGCCAGTCAAACACCGGGGAGCTGTTTTTT. It specifies CASSQEDWAERGQSNTGELFF.

The chain links TRBV5-6 to TRBJ2-3; 7 positions match TRBD1. The length of the CDR3 is 15 residues. Germline V gene lookup returns CDR1 SGHDT and CDR2 YYEEEE. V was clipped by 2 bases and J by 2 bases; unmatched bases: 5. The CDR3 loop is CASSLLDRNTDTQYF. CDR3 nucleotides: TGTGCCAGCAGCTTACTGGACAGGAACACAGATACGCAGTATTTT.

The chain uses TRBV5-6 and TRBJ1-2, with 8 nucleotides matching TRBD1. The CDR3 has 14 amino acids. Trimming removed 4 bases from V and 7 bases from J; junction bases left unmatched: 9. The V gene's germline CDR1 is SGHDT and CDR2 YYEEEE. The CDR3 DNA reads as TGTGCCAGCAGCAAGGACAGGGAGGGTGGTGGCTACACCTTC. Its protein is CASSKDREGGGYTF. The variable domain in full, with the rest retrieved from reference TRBV5-6 and TRBJ1-2, is DAGVTQSPTHLIKTRGQQVTLRCSPKSGHDTVSWYQQALGQGPQFIFQYYEEEERQRGNFPDRFSGHQFPNYSSELNVNALLLGDSALYLCASSKDREGGGYTFGSGTRLTVV.

The chain links TRBV7-9 to TRBJ1-1, with D possibly being TRBD1 (6 bases). There are 16 residues in the CDR3. V shed 8 bases and J shed 2 bases, with 21 bases lying between them. In germline, CDR1 is SEHNR, CDR2 FQNEAQ (reference sequence). The CDR3 nucleotides are TGTGCCAGCGGTGGTGCACCGGGACACCAAAACACTGAAGCTTTCTTT. Translation gives CASGGAPGHQNTEAFF. The whole variable domain, filled in from reference TRBV7-9 and TRBJ1-1, reads DTGVSQNPRHKITKRGQNVTFRCDPISEHNRLYWYRQTLGQGPEFLTYFQNEAQLEKSRLLSDRFSAERPKGSFSTLEIQRTEQGDSAMYLCASGGAPGHQNTEAFFGQGTRLTVV.

V gene TRBV12-5 combines with J gene TRBJ1-1; D is uncertain. Germline V CDR1 and CDR2: LGHNT, FRNRAP. CDR3 size: 14 residues. Trimming removed 1 base from V and 0 bases from J, with 6 bases in between. The CDR3 DNA sequence: TGTGCTAGTGGTTTGGCCGGGATGAACACTGAAGCTTTCTTT. This sequence encodes CASGLAGMNTEAFF.

This chain connects TRBV6-5 to TRBJ1-4, with unresolved D. There are 15 residues in the CDR3. Germline CDR1 and CDR2: MNHEY and SVGAGI. V lost 6 bases, J lost 4 bases, and 15 bases lay in between. Here the CDR3 reads CASRLRGQDNEKLFF. CDR3 DNA sequence: TGTGCCAGCAGGTTACGTGGGCAGGATAATGAAAAACTGTTTTTT.

The CDR3 reads CASSLRFGSYNEQFF. The CDR3 bases are TGTGCCAGCAGCTTGAGGTTCGGCTCCTACAATGAGCAGTTCTTC. The chain is built from TRBV7-9 and TRBJ2-1; unclear D gene. CDR1 SEHNR and CDR2 FQNEAQ come from the germline V gene (reference sequence). The CDR3 is 15 amino acids. Trimming shortened V by 3 bases and J by 0 bases, and 9 bases separated the two germline ends.

The genes are TRBV6-6 and TRBJ1-5; TRBD1 agrees at 7 bases. The CDR3 runs to 15 residues. V lost 6 bases, J lost 0 bases, and 5 bases stayed unmatched. Germline assignment: CDR1 MNHNY and CDR2 SVGAGI (reference sequence). The CDR3 DNA reads TGTGCCAGCAGACAGGGGTCCCATAGCAATCAGCCCCAGCATTTT. Amino acid sequence: CASRQGSHSNQPQHF.

The chain is built from TRBV6-5 and TRBJ1-4, with D unresolved. In germline, CDR1 is MNHEY, CDR2 SVGAGI. With 5 bases removed from V and 6 bases from J, the gap between germline ends came to 13 bases. The length of the CDR3 is 14 residues. The CDR3 reads CASSLHDTDEKLFF. CDR3 bases: TGTGCCAGCAGTCTACATGACACGGATGAAAAACTGTTTTTT.

The chain employs TRBV29-1 and TRBJ1-1, with D possibly TRBD1 on 6 matching bases. Germline V gene sequence: CDR1 SQVTM, CDR2 ANQGSEA. Trimming left V 6 bases short and J 1 base short, with 9 bases between. The CDR3 contains 12 residues. CDR3: CSVSQGNTEAFF. As DNA, the CDR3 is TGCAGCGTATCACAGGGGAACACTGAAGCTTTCTTT.

This rearrangement joins TRBV7-9 to TRBJ2-6; unclear D gene. The CDR3 consists of 14 residues. Deletions cut 4 bases from V and 0 bases from J, with 4 bases between. The germline CDR1 and CDR2 sequences are SEHNR and FQNEAQ (reference sequence). In nucleotides, the CDR3 is TGTGCCAGCAGCTCGTCCTCTGGGGCCAACGTCCTGACTTTC. It yields the protein CASSSSSGANVLTF.

The CDR3 is CASSHRSSDTQYF. DNA of the CDR3: TGTGCCAGCAGCCACCGTTCGTCAGATACGCAGTATTTT. The chain carries TRBV14 and TRBJ2-3; D is unclear. Trimming removed 3 bases at V and 4 bases at J, with 8 bases between. The CDR3 has 13 amino acids. In germline, CDR1 is SGHDN, CDR2 FVKESK.

The sample holds a few counts of this clone. The genes are TRBV5-1 and TRBJ2-2, with 12 bases identical to TRBD2. Trimming removed 2 bases from V and 1 base from J; junction bases left unmatched: 6. The germline V gene has CDR1 SGHRS and CDR2 YFSETQ. This CDR3 contains 18 residues. The CDR3 spells CASSLRLAGDMNTGELFF. The DNA for the CDR3 is TGCGCCAGCAGCTTAAGACTAGCGGGGGACATGAACACCGGGGAGCTGTTTTTT. Full variable domain (remainder filled in from reference TRBV5-1 and TRBJ2-2): KAGVTQTPRYLIKTRGQQVTLSCSPISGHRSVSWYQQTPGQGLQFLFEYFSETQRNKGNFPGRFSGRQFSNSRSEMNVSTLELGDSALYLCASSLRLAGDMNTGELFFGEGSRLTVL.

This chain joins TRBV30 and TRBJ2-5; perhaps TRBD1 as D (9 bases). The germline CDR1 and CDR2 sequences are GTSNPN and SVGIG (reference sequence). Trimming pared 4 bases from V and 10 bases from J, leaving 25 bases between. This CDR3 is built from 15 residues. In nucleotides, the CDR3 is TGTGCCTGGATGACACCGGGACAGGGACTAGGGGGCCAGTACTTC. Protein product: CAWMTPGQGLGGQYF.

The rearrangement uses TRBV7-8 and TRBJ2-1, with TRBD2 identical over 13 bases. V trimming: 4 bases; J trimming: 8 bases; junction bases outside the gene matches: 11. The CDR3 runs to 17 residues. CDR1 is SGHVS, CDR2 FQNEAQ, per germline. In DNA, the CDR3 is TGTGCCAGCAGCTACCTAGAACTAGCGGGGGGGCTCCATGAGCAGTTCTTC. Its protein product is CASSYLELAGGLHEQFF.

This clone appeared a few times. This chain links TRBV7-2 with TRBJ2-7, with 11 bases identical to TRBD2. With 4 bases clipped from V and 3 bases from J, the junction kept 8 bases outside the gene matches. The CDR3 has 16 amino acids. CDR1 and CDR2 from the germline V gene are SGHTA and FQGNSA. The CDR3 sequence is CASSSRLAGGIYEQYF. CDR3 bases: TGTGCCAGCAGCTCTCGGCTAGCGGGAGGCATCTACGAGCAGTACTTC.

The V gene is TRBV6-5, the J gene TRBJ2-7, with D tentatively TRBD1 (6 bases). The CDR3 has 15 amino acids. Trimming stripped 6 bases from V and 0 bases from J, with 15 bases between. The germline V gene encodes CDR1 MNHEY and CDR2 SVGAGI. CDR3 region: CASRRDRTLSYEQYF. CDR3 bases: TGTGCCAGCAGACGTGACAGGACCCTCTCCTACGAGCAGTACTTC.

J is TRBJ1-5 and V is TRBV27, with 11 nucleotides matching TRBD1. The germline V gene encodes CDR1 MNHEY and CDR2 SMNVEV (reference sequence). This CDR3 region has 17 residues. J gave up 6 bases and V 5 bases, and 12 bases lay outside the gene matches. CDR3 sequence: CASSPAGDRGRGQPQHF. Here the CDR3 DNA reads TGTGCCAGCAGTCCTGCAGGGGACAGGGGGAGGGGTCAGCCCCAGCATTTT.

The chain recombines TRBV29-1 with TRBJ1-3; maybe TRBD1 (5 bases). The germline V gene has CDR1 SQVTM and CDR2 ANQGSEA. V was cut by 7 bases and J by 2 bases, with 18 bases left in between. The CDR3 has 15 amino acids. In DNA, the CDR3 is TGCAGCGCCGGCGGGGCACAGGAGACTGGAAACACCATATATTTT. Translation gives CSAGGAQETGNTIYF.

This chain joins TRBV4-2 and TRBJ2-6; 10 nucleotides agree with TRBD1. CDR1 is LGHNA, CDR2 YNFKEQ, per germline. This CDR3 is 19 amino acids long. Trimming cost V 1 base and J 0 bases; bases outside gene matches: 6. CDR3 amino acids: CASSQVTGTGVSGANVLTF. In DNA form, the CDR3 reads TGTGCCAGCAGCCAAGTGACCGGGACAGGGGTCTCTGGGGCCAACGTCCTGACTTTC.

This sequence joins TRBV7-2 and TRBJ2-1; 7 positions match TRBD2. This CDR3 is 16 amino acids long. Germline CDR1 is SGHTA and CDR2 is FQGNSA. Trimming removed 5 bases from V and 7 bases from J; junction bases left unmatched: 14. CDR3 sequence reads: CASSPLGAGRRNEQFF. Written as DNA, the CDR3 is TGTGCCAGCAGCCCCCTGGGAGCGGGACGGAGAAATGAGCAGTTCTTC. Full variable domain (rest looked up from reference TRBV7-2 and TRBJ2-1): GAGVSQSPSNKVTEKGKDVELRCDPISGHTALYWYRQSLGQGLEFLIYFQGNSAPDKSGLPSDRFSAERTGGSVSTLTIQRTQQEDSAVYLCASSPLGAGRRNEQFFGPGTRLTVL.